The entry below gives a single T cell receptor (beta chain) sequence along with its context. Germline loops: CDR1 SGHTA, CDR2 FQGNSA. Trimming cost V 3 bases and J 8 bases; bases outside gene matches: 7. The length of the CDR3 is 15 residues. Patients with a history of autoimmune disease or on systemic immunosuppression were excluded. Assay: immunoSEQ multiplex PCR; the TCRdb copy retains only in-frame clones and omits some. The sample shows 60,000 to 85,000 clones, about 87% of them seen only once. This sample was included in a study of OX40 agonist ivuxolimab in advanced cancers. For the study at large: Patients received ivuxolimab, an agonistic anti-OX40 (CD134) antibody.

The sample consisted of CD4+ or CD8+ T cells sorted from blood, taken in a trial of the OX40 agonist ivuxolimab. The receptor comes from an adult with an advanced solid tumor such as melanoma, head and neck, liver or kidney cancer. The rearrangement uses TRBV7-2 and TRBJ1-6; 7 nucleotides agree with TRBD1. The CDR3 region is CASSFNWQGDSPLHF. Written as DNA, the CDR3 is TGTGCCAGCAGCTTTAATTGGCAGGGGGATTCACCCCTCCACTTT.